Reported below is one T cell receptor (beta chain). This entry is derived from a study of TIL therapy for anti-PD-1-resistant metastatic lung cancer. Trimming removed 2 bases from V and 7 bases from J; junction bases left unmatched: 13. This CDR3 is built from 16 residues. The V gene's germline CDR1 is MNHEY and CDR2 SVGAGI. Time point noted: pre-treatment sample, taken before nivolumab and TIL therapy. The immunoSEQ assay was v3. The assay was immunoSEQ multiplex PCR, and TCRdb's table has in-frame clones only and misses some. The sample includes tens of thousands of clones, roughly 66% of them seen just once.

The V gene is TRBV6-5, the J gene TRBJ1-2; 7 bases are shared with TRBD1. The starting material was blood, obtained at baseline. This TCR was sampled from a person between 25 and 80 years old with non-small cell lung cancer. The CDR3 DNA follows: TGTGCCAGCAGTTACCCTGACGGAGGAGGGGGCGTTGGCTACACCTTC. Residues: CASSYPDGGGGVGYTF.